Following are 7 T cell receptor beta chains from one sample sequenced in a study of molecular identifiers for immune sequencing clone quantification. One entry per CDR3 protein, called by TCRdb with MiXCR from the PCR reads. This sample has over 85,000 distinct CDR3 sequences, with approximately 25% found just once. Source material: naive CD8+ T cells from blood, with Jurkat cell RNA spiked in. Subset here: FACS-sorted CD8+CD4-CCR7+CD45RA+ naive T cells. These receptors originate from a human donor in good health. Some libraries in this study had Jurkat cell RNA spiked in.

This clonotype was recorded many times. The chain joins TRBV6-1 to TRBJ1-1; TRBD1 might be the D (6 bases). This CDR3 region has 14 residues. The germline V gene encodes CDR1 MNHNS and CDR2 SASEGT. With 7 bases removed from V and 0 bases from J, the gap between germline ends came to 12 bases. The CDR3 region has the DNA TGTGCCAGCACTCCCACAGGGATGAACACTGAAGCTTTCTTT. This codes for CASTPTGMNTEAFF.

CDR3 coding DNA: TGTGCCAGCAGCTCAGAGGAGACCGTGGGGGAGCACCACTTT. Its protein product is CASSSEETVGEHHF. The genes are TRBV7-9 and TRBJ1-6, with D possibly matching TRBD1 (5 bases). The CDR3 consists of 14 residues. Germline V CDR1 and CDR2: SEHNR, FQNEAQ (reference sequence). Trimming shortened V by 4 bases and J by 18 bases, and 22 bases separated the two germline ends.

This clonotype has only a few counts. The chain combines TRBV16 with TRBJ2-5; no firm D call. This CDR3 region has 12 residues. V gave up 0 bases and J gave up 5 bases, with 4 bases separating them. The germline gives CDR1 KGHSY, CDR2 FQNENV. This CDR3 is CASSQSMETQYF. Written as DNA, the CDR3 is TGTGCCAGCAGCCAATCCATGGAGACCCAGTACTTC.

The V and J genes are TRBV7-9 and TRBJ2-1, with D hard to call. This CDR3 region has 13 residues. Germline values: CDR1 SEHNR, CDR2 FQNEAQ (reference sequence). Trimming left V 4 bases short and J 1 base short, with 5 bases between. The CDR3 DNA sequence: TGTGCCAGCAGCTCCGAGTCCTACAATGAGCAGTTCTTC. Protein: CASSSESYNEQFF. The whole variable domain, filled in from reference TRBV7-9 and TRBJ2-1, reads DTGVSQNPRHKITKRGQNVTFRCDPISEHNRLYWYRQTLGQGPEFLTYFQNEAQLEKSRLLSDRFSAERPKGSFSTLEIQRTEQGDSAMYLCASSSESYNEQFFGPGTRLTVL.

On this clonotype: A much larger clone lies one base from this, so it may be a read error. The chain links TRBV7-9 to TRBJ1-1; D ambiguous. Trimming took off 8 bases at V and 3 bases at J, with 19 bases between the two ends. Germline values: CDR1 SEHNR, CDR2 FQNEAQ (reference sequence). The CDR3 spans 15 residues. The CDR3 nucleotides read TGTGCCAGCTCCCGAAGTGGGGTTAAGGACACTGAAGCTTTCTTT. Its protein is CASSRSGVKDTEAFF.

The J gene is TRBJ2-3, the V gene TRBV4-3; 7 positions match TRBD1. Germline CDR1 LGHNA, CDR2 YSLEER. There are 16 residues in the CDR3. Unmatched junction bases numbered 5, after V lost 0 bases and J lost 2 bases. The CDR3 sequence: CASSQEITGVTDTQYF. The CDR3 nucleotides read TGCGCCAGCAGCCAAGAGATAACAGGGGTCACAGATACGCAGTATTTT.

The chain uses TRBV20-1 and TRBJ2-7; no clear D. The CDR3 sequence is 15 residues long. Trimming removed 0 bases at V and 0 bases at J, with 12 bases between. In germline, CDR1 is DFQATT, CDR2 SNEGSKA (reference sequence). CDR3 nucleotide sequence: TGCAGTGCTAGAGATCAGCACACCTACTCCTACGAGCAGTACTTC. Protein product: CSARDQHTYSYEQYF.